These 26 T cell receptor beta chains share one sample of origin, sequenced in a study of T-cell reconstitution after alpha-beta-depleted transplantation in children (dated by TCRdb to the mid-2010s). Receptor libraries were prepared by PCR. For sequencing, an Illumina HiSeq 2500 was employed. TCR libraries were prepared with molecular barcoding, using unique molecular identifiers to normalize TCRbeta repertoire quantification. Through fastp at Q25 and MiXCR, TCRdb rebuilt clones from the public reads, retaining in-frame beta chains. One record per CDR3 amino acid sequence lists the most common genes and DNA. This sample has approximately 83,000 distinct CDR3 sequences in its table, and 7.5% to 9.5% of those were observed once. The ten largest clones add up to approximately 7.2% of the sample. The material sequenced was PBMCs from the stem cell graft donor, taken from the stem cell graft. The receptor source for this set is a human donor who donated a stem cell graft to a child with congenital amegakaryocytic thrombocytopenia.

This clonotype has a count of ten or more. The V and J genes are TRBV5-1 and TRBJ2-7; 8 nucleotides align to TRBD1. V dropped 3 bases and J dropped 0; count of bases not matched to a gene: 5. From germline, CDR1 is SGHRS and CDR2 YFSETQ. The CDR3 is 15 amino acids. In nucleotides, the CDR3 is TGCGCCAGCAGCTCGGGACAGGCGAGCTCCTACGAGCAGTACTTC. Its protein product is CASSSGQASSYEQYF.

With respect to this clonotype: This may arise from a read error, as a much more abundant clone is one base away. The rearrangement joins TRBV20-1 to TRBJ2-3; D may be TRBD1 (9 bases). This CDR3 is 17 amino acids long. CDR1 and CDR2 from the germline V gene are DFQATT and SNEGSKA (reference sequence). In DNA, the CDR3 is TGCTGTGCTCGCGGGACAGGGCTGCGGGGGGCCACAGATACGCAGTATTTT. This sequence encodes CCARGTGLRGATDTQYF.

In its sample, this clonotype was seen many times. The genes are TRBV4-2 and TRBJ2-7; TRBD2 matches at 11 bases. Germline CDR1 reads LGHNA; CDR2 reads YNFKEQ. The length of the CDR3 is 16 residues. Trimming removed 1 base from V and 5 bases from J; junction bases left unmatched: 7. CDR3 coding DNA: TGTGCCAGCAGCCAAGCCTCCGGGACTAGCGGCCACGAGCAGTACTTC. Protein: CASSQASGTSGHEQYF.

This clonotype was recorded at least ten times. The rearrangement joins TRBV7-2 to TRBJ2-2, with unresolved D. Germline V lookup: CDR1 SGHTA, CDR2 FQGNSA. The CDR3 has 13 amino acids. Trimming took off 5 bases at V and 6 bases at J, with 10 bases between the two ends. The CDR3 protein is CASSRWWAGELFF. CDR3 nucleotide sequence: TGTGCCAGCAGCCGATGGTGGGCCGGGGAGCTGTTTTTT.

This clonotype appeared many times. The chain couples TRBV7-9 to TRBJ2-3; 11 nucleotides agree with TRBD2. CDR3 length: 15 residues. V dropped 8 bases and J dropped 2; count of bases not matched to a gene: 6. CDR1 is SEHNR and CDR2 is FQNEAQ in the germline V gene (reference sequence). The CDR3 nucleotides are TGTGCCAGCTCCGGGACTAGCGGATTCACAGATACGCAGTATTTT. Translated, it gives CASSGTSGFTDTQYF.

In this sample, this clonotype turned up many times. The chain couples TRBV5-1 to TRBJ1-1; 9 bases line up with TRBD1. The CDR3 is made up of 15 amino acids. Trimming cost V 7 bases and J 4 bases; bases outside gene matches: 11. Per the germline V gene, CDR1 is SGHRS and CDR2 is YFSETQ. CDR3 nucleotide sequence: TGCGCCAGCGGAAGCACCGGGACAGGGTCCACTGAAGCTTTCTTT. It encodes CASGSTGTGSTEAFF.

This clonotype showed up many times. The V call is TRBV5-1, the J call TRBJ2-1; D is undetermined. The CDR3 sequence is 15 residues long. V shed 0 bases and J shed 2 bases, with 9 bases lying between them. Looked up from germline, CDR1 is SGHRS and CDR2 is YFSETQ. The CDR3 bases are TGCGCCAGCAGCTTGGTGGCAGAAACCTACAATGAGCAGTTCTTC. Protein: CASSLVAETYNEQFF.

This clonotype was seen at least ten times. The gene calls are TRBV3-1 and TRBJ1-1, with D perhaps TRBD1 (5 bases). Trimming pared 4 bases from V and 1 base from J, leaving 10 bases between. The CDR3 runs to 14 residues. Germline assignment: CDR1 LGHDT and CDR2 YNNKEL (reference sequence). The CDR3, as DNA: TGTGCCAGCAGCCTTGTTGACAGGAACACTGAAGCTTTCTTT. It translates to CASSLVDRNTEAFF. The variable domain in full, with the rest retrieved from reference TRBV3-1 and TRBJ1-1, is DTAVSQTPKYLVTQMGNDKSIKCEQNLGHDTMYWYKQDSKKFLKIMFSYNNKELIINETVPNRFSPKSPDKAHLNLHINSLELGDSAVYFCASSLVDRNTEAFFGQGTRLTVV.

This clonotype showed up many times. The rearrangement uses TRBV20-1 and TRBJ2-1; 9 bases align to TRBD2. The V gene's germline CDR1 is DFQATT and CDR2 SNEGSKA (reference sequence). V lost 6 bases to trimming and J lost 5 bases; unmatched junction nucleotides: 11. This CDR3 comprises 15 residues. This CDR3 reads CSAVSSGGTDNEQFF. In nucleotides, the CDR3 is TGCAGTGCCGTTAGTAGCGGGGGAACTGACAATGAGCAGTTCTTC.

This clonotype has a count of ten or more. The V and J genes are TRBV5-1 and TRBJ2-2; weak D call: TRBD1 (6 bases). CDR1 and CDR2 (germline): SGHRS, YFSETQ. The CDR3 has 15 amino acids. V was pared by 2 bases and J by 2 bases, with 10 bases between. The CDR3 nucleotides read TGCGCCAGCAGCTTCTTACAGGGCAACACCGGGGAGCTGTTTTTT. This codes for CASSFLQGNTGELFF. Filled out from reference TRBV5-1 and TRBJ2-2, the complete variable domain reads KAGVTQTPRYLIKTRGQQVTLSCSPISGHRSVSWYQQTPGQGLQFLFEYFSETQRNKGNFPGRFSGRQFSNSRSEMNVSTLELGDSALYLCASSFLQGNTGELFFGEGSRLTVL.

This clonotype turned up a few times. The chain couples TRBV6-2 or TRBV6-3 to TRBJ2-7; the match to TRBD2 covers 10 bases. J gave up 3 bases and V 6 bases, and 8 bases lay outside the gene matches. The CDR3 totals 15 residues. Germline CDR1 reads MNHEY; CDR2 reads SVGEGT. This CDR3 reads CASSNLAGVDYEQYF. The CDR3 DNA is TGTGCCAGCAGCAATCTAGCGGGAGTCGACTACGAGCAGTACTTC.

V usage is TRBV3-1 and J usage is TRBJ1-5; TRBD1 is a possible D gene (5 bases). V shed 4 bases and J shed 0 bases, with 13 bases lying between them. Germline CDR1 reads LGHDT; CDR2 reads YNNKEL (reference sequence). The CDR3 is 16 amino acids. The chain's CDR3 is CASSPPGRDSNQPQHF. CDR3 coding DNA: TGTGCCAGCAGCCCCCCCGGCAGGGATAGCAATCAGCCCCAGCATTTT.

This clonotype was picked up many times. The chain carries TRBV5-1 and TRBJ2-2, with D hard to call. Germline assignment: CDR1 SGHRS and CDR2 YFSETQ. V was shortened by 4 bases and J by 0 bases, with 13 bases between the two germline ends. There are 16 residues in the CDR3. The CDR3 sequence is CASSPGLTANTGELFF. CDR3 bases: TGCGCCAGCAGCCCAGGCCTGACCGCGAACACCGGGGAGCTGTTTTTT.

The chain has TRBV5-1 and TRBJ2-7; a weak D match, TRBD2 (5 bases). This CDR3 spans 15 amino acids. V was trimmed by 0 bases and J by 0 bases, leaving 10 bases between them. CDR1 is SGHRS and CDR2 is YFSETQ in the germline V gene. CDR3 region: CASSLASGSSYEQYF. DNA for the CDR3: TGCGCCAGCAGCTTGGCTTCGGGGTCCTCCTACGAGCAGTACTTC.

This clonotype appeared many times. In nucleotides, the CDR3 is TGCAGTGCTAGAGATCTCACACGGCCGCTGAACACTGAAGCTTTCTTT. It translates to CSARDLTRPLNTEAFF. This chain links TRBV20-1 with TRBJ1-1; D is unresolved. The germline CDR1 and CDR2 sequences are DFQATT and SNEGSKA (reference sequence). V gave up 0 bases and J gave up 0 bases, with 14 bases separating them. The CDR3 totals 16 residues.

This clonotype came up many times. The V call is TRBV5-5, the J call TRBJ2-3; D ambiguous. With 0 bases removed from V and 4 bases from J, the gap between germline ends came to 9 bases. Germline V CDR1 and CDR2: SGHKS, YYEKEE (reference sequence). The CDR3 totals 14 residues. CDR3 amino acids: CASSLANSADTQYF. CDR3 bases: TGTGCCAGCAGCTTGGCCAACTCAGCAGATACGCAGTATTTT.

This clonotype was detected many times. The gene calls are TRBV4-2 and TRBJ1-1, with D unclear. Germline V gene sequence: CDR1 LGHNA, CDR2 YNFKEQ. The length of the CDR3 is 13 residues. Trimming took 4 bases from V and 3 from J, leaving 9 bases between them. The CDR3 loop is CASSPREDTEAFF. DNA of the CDR3: TGTGCCAGCAGCCCAAGGGAGGACACTGAAGCTTTCTTT.

J is TRBJ2-3 and V is TRBV5-5; no reliable D call. Germline CDR1 and CDR2: SGHKS and YYEKEE (reference sequence). Between the trimmed V and J ends, which lost 0 bases and 5 bases, there was a span of 13 bases. This CDR3 has 15 residues. In DNA, the CDR3 is TGTGCCAGCAGCTTGGCTGCCAAAGATGGAGATACGCAGTATTTT. Amino acid sequence: CASSLAAKDGDTQYF.

This clonotype was recorded at least ten times. The chain combines TRBV20-1 with TRBJ2-3; D call uncertain. Trimming cost V 6 bases and J 1 base, with 17 bases left between them. The CDR3 has 15 amino acids. CDR1 DFQATT and CDR2 SNEGSKA come from the germline V gene (reference sequence). CDR3 loop: CSATHPTTGTDTQYF. CDR3 sequence (DNA): TGCAGTGCCACACATCCTACTACGGGCACAGATACGCAGTATTTT.

The sample holds many counts of this clonotype. The CDR3 reads CAWSRATGYNEQFF. The CDR3 DNA sequence: TGTGCCTGGAGTAGAGCCACAGGGTACAATGAGCAGTTCTTC. V is TRBV30 and J is TRBJ2-1; possibly TRBD1 for D (6 bases). CDR3 length: 14 amino acids. CDR1 and CDR2 from the germline V gene are GTSNPN and SVGIG (reference sequence). Deletions cut 2 bases from V and 4 bases from J, with 12 bases between.

There are a few counts of this clonotype. This chain connects TRBV2 to TRBJ2-1; weak D call: TRBD2 (6 bases). The CDR3 covers 13 residues. The V gene's germline CDR1 is SNHLY and CDR2 FYNNEI. The V and J ends lost 7 bases and 12 bases respectively, with 19 bases between them. The CDR3 nucleotides read TGTGCCAGCACCGAGTTTTCCGGGAGAGGGCAGTTCTTC. Residues: CASTEFSGRGQFF. Variable domain in full (rest from reference TRBV2 and TRBJ2-1): EPEVTQTPSHQVTQMGQEVILRCVPISNHLYFYWYRQILGQKVEFLVSFYNNEISEKSEIFDDQFSVERPDGSNFTLKIRSTKLEDSAMYFCASTEFSGRGQFFGPGTRLTVL.

This clonotype was found many times. The chain uses TRBV5-1 and TRBJ1-2, with unresolved D. Germline values: CDR1 SGHRS, CDR2 YFSETQ. The CDR3 totals 13 residues. V was cut by 0 bases and J by 4 bases, with 7 bases left in between. Here the CDR3 DNA reads TGCGCCAGCAGCTTGGACAGCTCCTATGGCTACACCTTC. Its translation: CASSLDSSYGYTF.

This clonotype was seen ten or more times. The CDR3 here is CASSPQGAELSYEQYF. The CDR3 DNA follows: TGTGCCAGCAGCCCCCAGGGGGCGGAACTCTCCTACGAGCAGTACTTC. This rearrangement joins TRBV7-2 to TRBJ2-7; the match to TRBD1 covers 8 bases. Germline assignment: CDR1 SGHTA and CDR2 FQGNSA. The J segment lost 0 bases and the V segment lost 5 bases, leaving 9 bases of the junction unmatched. CDR3 length: 16 amino acids.

In this sample, this clonotype turned up many times. The gene calls are TRBV5-1 and TRBJ2-1, with unresolved D. Trimming left V 8 bases short and J 1 base short, with 16 bases between. The CDR3 consists of 15 residues. Germline V gives CDR1 SGHRS, CDR2 YFSETQ. CDR3 loop: CASLESPASYNEQFF. CDR3 DNA sequence: TGCGCCAGTCTAGAATCCCCGGCGTCCTACAATGAGCAGTTCTTC.

Many counts were recorded for this clonotype. The V call is TRBV5-1, the J call TRBJ1-1; D is undetermined. V was shortened by 0 bases and J by 1 base, with 10 bases between the two germline ends. The germline V gene encodes CDR1 SGHRS and CDR2 YFSETQ. The CDR3 loop spans 15 amino acids. CDR3 amino acids: CASSLDQARNTEAFF. The DNA for the CDR3 is TGCGCCAGCAGCTTGGATCAAGCGAGGAACACTGAAGCTTTCTTT.

This clonotype has a count of ten or more. The chain uses TRBV20-1 and TRBJ1-2, with 9 bases matching TRBD1. V shed 6 bases, J shed 7 bases, and the junction held 3 bases outside the gene matches. The CDR3 is made up of 11 amino acids. CDR1 and CDR2 (germline): DFQATT, SNEGSKA (reference sequence). The CDR3 region has the DNA TGCAGTGCCGGGACAGGGTTTGGCTACACCTTC. It specifies CSAGTGFGYTF.